What follows describes a single T cell receptor (beta chain). This entry is derived from a study of blood T cell repertoires in COVID-19. The overall study: Samples representing acute and convalescent COVID-19 were sourced from the United States, Italy and Spain. T cells, B-cell-depleted T cells, or PBMCs provided the cDNA or gDNA that served as material.

The CDR3 sequence is 14 residues long. V lost 1 base, J lost 4 bases, and 10 bases lay in between. The germline V gene has CDR1 SGHAT and CDR2 FQNNGV. How the authors handled the data: Researchers report that nucleated cell counts were estimated from reference gene primer amplification. Profiling relied on immunoSEQ multiplex PCR, and the TCRdb table lists in-frame clones only, not all of them. The DNA gave D and trimming, while V, J and clone size come from that table. The table lists under 250,000 clones, about 84% of them singletons. The sequencing sample was made of peripheral blood. This chain uses TRBV11-2 with TRBJ2-5; tentative D call: TRBD1 (6 bases). This TCR derives from a woman older than 75 with acute or convalescent COVID-19. As DNA, the CDR3 is TGTGCCAGCAGCTTAGGTCAGGGGCGAGAGACCCAGTACTTC. Translated: CASSLGQGRETQYF.